This entry is about one TCR beta chain. Its specificity is unknown. The data are from a study of vaccination and CD4 T cells after COVID-19. Points from the study as a whole: Spike mono-reactivity was found in 304 of 307 vaccine-specific clones from convalescent patients.

Oncomine TCR Beta short-read sequencing was applied to DNA from cultured CD4+ T cells. From CD4+ T cells that had been cultured, genomic DNA was extracted. In TCRdb, the PCR reads were re-called with MiXCR into one record per CDR3 protein. The sample shows about 10,000 distinct CDR3 sequences, roughly 75% of them seen only once. Treatment given: approximately 9-day PBMC culture with coronavirus spike peptide pools or control peptides (ViraFEST assay). Upon completion of approximately ten days of culture, CD4+ T cells were isolated via negative selection. Sequences were obtained from CD4+ T cells from blood, cultured in vitro. This receptor was taken from a human donor who had recovered from COVID-19.

CDR3 region: CSARGQASNQPQHF. The CDR3 DNA reads as TGCAGTGCTAGAGGACAGGCCAGCAATCAGCCCCAGCATTTT. This chain uses TRBV20-1 with TRBJ1-5; the D gene is possibly TRBD1 (6 bases). Germline V gene lookup returns CDR1 DFQATT and CDR2 SNEGSKA (reference sequence). V was pared by 1 base and J by 1 base, with 8 bases between. This CDR3 has 14 amino acids.